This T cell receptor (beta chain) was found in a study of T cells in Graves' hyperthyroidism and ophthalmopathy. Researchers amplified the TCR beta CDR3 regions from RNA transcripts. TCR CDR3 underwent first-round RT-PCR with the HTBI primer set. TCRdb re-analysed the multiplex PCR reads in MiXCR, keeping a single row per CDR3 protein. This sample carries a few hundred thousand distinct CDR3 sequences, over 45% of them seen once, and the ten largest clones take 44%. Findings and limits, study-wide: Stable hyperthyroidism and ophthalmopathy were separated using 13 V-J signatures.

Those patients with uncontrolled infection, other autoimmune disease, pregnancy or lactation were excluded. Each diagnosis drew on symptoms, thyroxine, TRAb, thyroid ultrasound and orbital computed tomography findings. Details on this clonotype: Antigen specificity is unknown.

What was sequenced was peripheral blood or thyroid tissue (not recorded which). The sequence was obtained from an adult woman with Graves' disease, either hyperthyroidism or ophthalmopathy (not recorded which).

The DNA of the CDR3 is TGTGCCATCAGTGAGCCGGGACAAGGAATGGAGACCCAGTACTTC. Encoded protein: CAISEPGQGMETQYF. The V and J genes are TRBV10-3 and TRBJ2-5; D may be TRBD1 (6 bases). The germline CDR1 and CDR2 sequences are ENHRY and SYGVKD. Trimming removed 2 bases from V and 5 bases from J, with 15 bases in between. This CDR3 contains 15 residues.